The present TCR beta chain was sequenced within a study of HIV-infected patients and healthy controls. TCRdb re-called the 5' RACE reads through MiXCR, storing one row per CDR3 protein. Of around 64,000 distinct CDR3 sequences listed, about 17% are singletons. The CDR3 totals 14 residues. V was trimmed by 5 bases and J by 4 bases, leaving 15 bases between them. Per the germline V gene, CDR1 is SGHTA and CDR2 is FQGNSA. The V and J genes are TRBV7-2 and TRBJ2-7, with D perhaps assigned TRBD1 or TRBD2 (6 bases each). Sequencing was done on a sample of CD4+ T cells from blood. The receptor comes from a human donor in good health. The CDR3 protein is CASSGGLARYEQYF. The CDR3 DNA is TGTGCCAGCAGCGGGGGGCTAGCCCGATACGAGCAGTACTTC.